The 29 T cell receptor beta chains given below trace back to one sample, sequenced in a study of blood T cell repertoires in COVID-19 (dated by TCRdb to about 2020). The library was made by the immunoSEQ multiplex PCR assay. TCRdb took over this immuneACCESS table, retaining in-frame rearrangements with V and J assigned. Such tables are incomplete; in checked studies, under half of the missing clones stem from an unresolved V gene, and the remainder is unexplained. The sample table lists 220,000 or so clones, approximately 86% of them with a count of one. Roughly 14% of the sample is held by the ten biggest clonotypes. Material: PBMCs or T cells enriched from blood (not recorded which). The receptor source for this set is a woman aged 50 to 60 with acute COVID-19.

J is TRBJ2-2 and V is TRBV5-1, with a possible D match to TRBD1 (6 bases). V shed 1 base and J shed 6 bases, with 10 bases lying between them. CDR1 SGHRS and CDR2 YFSETQ come from the germline V gene. The CDR3 has 14 residues. The CDR3 bases are TGCGCCAGCAGCTTGCCAGGGGTGCCCGGGGAGCTGTTTTTT. This sequence encodes CASSLPGVPGELFF.

In its sample, this clone was seen once. The chain carries TRBV19 and TRBJ2-7, with TRBD2 matching 13 bases. Germline CDR1 and CDR2: LNHDA and SQIVND (reference sequence). Unmatched junction bases numbered 7, after V lost 5 bases and J lost 3 bases. The CDR3 length is 16 residues. Here the CDR3 DNA reads TGTGCCAGTAGTGTCCGGACTAGCGGGGGACTCTACGAGCAGTACTTC. This codes for CASSVRTSGGLYEQYF.

CDR3: CASSFLGGRSMNTEAFF. The CDR3, as DNA: TGCGCCAGCAGCTTCCTCGGGGGGAGATCCATGAACACTGAAGCTTTCTTT. The V and J genes are TRBV5-1 and TRBJ1-1; D perhaps matches TRBD1 (5 bases). V lost 2 bases and J 0 bases, leaving 17 bases between the germline ends. CDR3 size: 17 residues. The germline V gene encodes CDR1 SGHRS and CDR2 YFSETQ. The full variable domain, with the rest looked up from reference TRBV5-1 and TRBJ1-1, is KAGVTQTPRYLIKTRGQQVTLSCSPISGHRSVSWYQQTPGQGLQFLFEYFSETQRNKGNFPGRFSGRQFSNSRSEMNVSTLELGDSALYLCASSFLGGRSMNTEAFFGQGTRLTVV.

This clone appeared once. The rearrangement joins TRBV21-1 to TRBJ2-5; the table names TRBD2, a call not compared with the DNA. TRBV21-1 has pseudogene status. CDR3 length: 15 residues. The CDR3 sequence is CASSKDGEGLGTQYF. The CDR3 DNA reads as TGTGCCAGCAGCAAAGACGGGGAGGGGTTGGGAACCCAGTACTTC.

The chain links TRBV30 to TRBJ2-3; 7 bases map to TRBD1. CDR3 length: 14 amino acids. J was trimmed by 5 bases and V by 4 bases; bases with no gene match: 9. Germline CDR1 reads GTSNPN; CDR2 reads SVGIG (reference sequence). The DNA for the CDR3 is TGTGCCTGGACCGCGACAGGGAAGAGAGATACGCAGTATTTT. Its protein is CAWTATGKRDTQYF.

This clone occurred once. This chain joins TRBV27 and TRBJ1-1; no reliable D call. Germline lookup yields CDR1 MNHEY and CDR2 SMNVEV (reference sequence). V was cut by 5 bases and J by 0 bases, with 13 bases left in between. The CDR3 totals 15 residues. The CDR3 DNA sequence: TGTGCCAGCAGTCTCGGTCCGCTCATGAACACTGAAGCTTTCTTT. Translation gives CASSLGPLMNTEAFF.

The V and J genes are TRBV5-1 and TRBJ1-6; D is possibly TRBD1 (5 bases). The length of the CDR3 is 16 residues. The V end was cut by 0 bases, the J end by 5 bases, with 12 bases between. Germline V gene data show CDR1 as SGHRS and CDR2 as YFSETQ. The CDR3 protein is CASSLGSGGHNSPLHF. The CDR3 bases are TGCGCCAGCAGCTTGGGATCCGGGGGACATAATTCACCCCTCCACTTT.

This chain links TRBV28 with TRBJ2-1; 11 nucleotides align to TRBD2. Losses at the gene ends were 6 bases for V and 9 bases for J; bases not matched to a gene: 10. This CDR3 region has 15 residues. Germline V gives CDR1 MDHEN, CDR2 SYDVKM. The DNA for the CDR3 is TGTGCCAGCAGACCACAACTAGCGGGAGTAGGTGAGCAGTTCTTC. It encodes CASRPQLAGVGEQFF.

J is TRBJ1-2 and V is TRBV29-1; D gene uncertain. CDR3 size: 13 residues. V gave up 5 bases and J gave up 4 bases, with 14 bases separating them. In germline, CDR1 is SQVTM, CDR2 ANQGSEA. The CDR3 loop is CSVLTRGLYGYTF. CDR3 sequence (DNA): TGCAGCGTTTTAACTCGAGGGCTCTATGGCTACACCTTC.

Only a few counts were recorded for this clone. The rearrangement links TRBV27 to TRBJ1-5; D is perhaps TRBD1 (6 bases). Trimming shortened V by 5 bases and J by 0 bases, and 11 bases separated the two germline ends. The CDR3 consists of 15 residues. The germline V gene encodes CDR1 MNHEY and CDR2 SMNVEV (reference sequence). For the CDR3, the DNA is TGTGCCAGCAGTCTCAGGGGCCCTAGCAATCAGCCCCAGCATTTT. Its translation is CASSLRGPSNQPQHF.

The genes are TRBV28 and TRBJ1-5, with 11 positions matching TRBD1. V gave up 7 bases and J gave up 6 bases; unmatched junction bases: 14. From germline, CDR1 is MDHEN and CDR2 SYDVKM. This CDR3 is built from 17 residues. The CDR3 DNA follows: TGTGCCAGCATTTCCCCGTTGGGGACAGGGGGGGCTCAGCCCCAGCATTTT. Amino acids: CASISPLGTGGAQPQHF.

The chain combines TRBV18 with TRBJ2-7; no clear D gene. From germline, CDR1 is KGHSH and CDR2 LQKENI. CDR3 length: 15 amino acids. V was shortened by 3 bases and J by 2 bases, with 14 bases between the two germline ends. The CDR3 DNA follows: TGTGCCAGCTCACCCCGTACAGCTATAACCTACGAGCAGTACTTC. It codes for CASSPRTAITYEQYF.

In its sample, this clone was seen a few times. This chain uses TRBV7-3 with TRBJ2-7; 8 bases match TRBD1. CDR3 length: 14 amino acids. V dropped 3 bases and J dropped 3; count of bases not matched to a gene: 4. Germline assignment: CDR1 SGHTA and CDR2 FQGTGA. The CDR3: CASSFGTGNYEQYF. The DNA for the CDR3 is TGTGCCAGCAGCTTCGGGACAGGTAACTACGAGCAGTACTTC.

The rearrangement links TRBV24-1 to TRBJ2-3; TRBD2 agrees at 8 bases. J gave up 5 bases and V 7 bases, and 10 bases lay outside the gene matches. Germline V gives CDR1 KGHDR, CDR2 SFDVKD. The CDR3 is 15 residues long. The CDR3 bases are TGTGCCACCAGGGATGGGACTAGGGGGAAAGATACGCAGTATTTT. Translated: CATRDGTRGKDTQYF.

This chain links TRBV7-2 with TRBJ2-7; D unclear. V was trimmed by 4 bases and J by 4 bases, leaving 8 bases between them. CDR1 and CDR2 from the germline V gene are SGHTA and FQGNSA. CDR3 length: 12 residues. The CDR3 region is CASSSLSYEQYF. The CDR3 nucleotides read TGTGCCAGCAGCTCCCTTAGTTACGAGCAGTACTTC.

The chain uses TRBV20-1 and TRBJ2-3; 11 bases are shared with TRBD2. Germline loops: CDR1 DFQATT, CDR2 SNEGSKA (reference sequence). CDR3 length: 19 amino acids. V was clipped by 3 bases and J by 0 bases; unmatched bases: 14. CDR3 in DNA: TGCAGTGCTAGTTACTTTAGCGGGAGGGCCCCTTCTAGCACAGATACGCAGTATTTT. It translates to CSASYFSGRAPSSTDTQYF.

This clone was detected only once. The chain links TRBV28 to TRBJ1-1, with D possibly being TRBD1 (6 bases). There are 14 residues in the CDR3. Trimming left V 5 bases short and J 10 bases short, with 20 bases between. CDR1 and CDR2 (germline): MDHEN, SYDVKM. The CDR3: CASSQPGRGALAFF. CDR3 nucleotides: TGTGCCAGCAGTCAACCGGGGAGGGGGGCCCTAGCTTTCTTT.

In the case of this clone: Other nucleotide sequences from this sample produce the same CDR3. This sequence joins TRBV5-4 and TRBJ1-1, with 9 bases aligning to TRBD1. The junction had 5 bases not matched to a gene; V was cut back by 4 bases and J by 4 bases. This CDR3 comprises 14 residues. Germline lookup yields CDR1 SGHNT and CDR2 YYREEE (reference sequence). This chain's CDR3 is CASSLDRGITEAFF. DNA of the CDR3: TGTGCCAGCAGCCTGGACAGGGGTATCACTGAAGCTTTCTTT.

The rearrangement uses TRBV7-3 and TRBJ2-7; D is possibly TRBD2 (7 bases). Germline CDR1 SGHTA, CDR2 FQGTGA. The length of the CDR3 is 14 residues. V was trimmed by 2 bases and J by 4 bases, leaving 12 bases between them. The CDR3 loop is CASSLGGGTYEQYF. CDR3 sequence (DNA): TGTGCCAGCAGCTTAGGGGGAGGGACATACGAGCAGTACTTC.

This clone was counted between two and nine times. J is TRBJ2-3 and V is TRBV28; no clear D. Deletions cut 3 bases from V and 4 bases from J, with 23 bases between. Germline-derived CDR1 and CDR2 are MDHEN and SYDVKM. There are 18 residues in the CDR3. For the CDR3, the DNA is TGTGCCAGCAGTTTCAAACTCCCAACGATGGGCAGTGCAGATACGCAGTATTTT. Its protein is CASSFKLPTMGSADTQYF.

The chain uses TRBV11-2 and TRBJ2-7; 7 positions match TRBD2. Germline V lookup: CDR1 SGHAT, CDR2 FQNNGV. This CDR3 has 18 residues. V lost 5 bases to trimming and J lost 0 bases; unmatched junction nucleotides: 16. CDR3 amino acids: CASSPRLHSLAGSYEQYF. In DNA, the CDR3 is TGTGCCAGCAGCCCTAGACTTCATTCCTTAGCGGGCTCCTACGAGCAGTACTTC.

This rearrangement joins TRBV27 to TRBJ1-2; tentative D call: TRBD1 (6 bases). Germline assignment: CDR1 MNHEY and CDR2 SMNVEV (reference sequence). The CDR3 is 13 residues long. V was shortened by 4 bases and J by 3 bases, with 9 bases between the two germline ends. Here the CDR3 DNA reads TGTGCCAGCAGTTCGGGGGGCTACTATGGCTACACCTTC. Its protein product is CASSSGGYYGYTF.

This rearrangement joins TRBV21-1 to TRBJ2-1; the table assigns TRBD2, which was not confirmed against the DNA. TRBV21-1 is a pseudogene segment. The CDR3 has 17 amino acids. CDR3 amino acids: CASSKSGREGSYNEQFF. The CDR3 coding sequence is TGTGCCAGCAGCAAATCAGGGCGGGAGGGCTCCTACAATGAGCAGTTCTTC.

The genes are TRBV28 and TRBJ1-1, with TRBD1 matching over 8 bases. The CDR3 runs to 15 residues. Losses at the gene ends were 3 bases for V and 4 bases for J; bases not matched to a gene: 7. Per germline, CDR1 MDHEN and CDR2 SYDVKM. The CDR3 region is CASSLDRVGTTEAFF. CDR3 bases: TGTGCCAGCAGTTTGGACAGGGTAGGTACCACTGAAGCTTTCTTT.

The chain joins TRBV4-3 to TRBJ2-1; D possibly corresponds to TRBD2 (5 bases). V shed 0 bases and J shed 4 bases, with 10 bases lying between them. The CDR3 is 15 amino acids. The germline CDR1 and CDR2 sequences are LGHNA and YSLEER. The CDR3 is CASSQDPEGYNEQFF. CDR3 nucleotide sequence: TGCGCCAGCAGCCAAGATCCCGAGGGTTACAATGAGCAGTTCTTC.

CDR3 coding DNA: TGTGCCAGCAGCCAACCCGATACCAGCAGCGGGATTGGCTACACCTTC. Its protein is CASSQPDTSSGIGYTF. V and J are TRBV3-1 (or the pseudogene TRBV3-2) and TRBJ1-2, with unresolved D. CDR3 size: 16 residues. V lost 2 bases, J lost 7 bases, and 20 bases lay in between. Germline V gene data show CDR1 as LGHDT and CDR2 as YNNKEL (reference sequence).

This chain joins TRBV4-3 and TRBJ2-7; tentative D call: TRBD2 (6 bases). CDR3 length equals 15 residues. Germline V gene data show CDR1 as LGHNA and CDR2 as YSLEER. The V gene lost 5 bases and the J gene lost 1 base, with 15 bases spanning the gap. As DNA, the CDR3 is TGCGCCAGCAGCGCGTCTAGCGCCTCGTCCTACGAGCAGTACTTC. Its translation is CASSASSASSYEQYF.

V is TRBV29-1 and J is TRBJ2-5; 8 bases align to TRBD2. Germline values: CDR1 SQVTM, CDR2 ANQGSEA. CDR3 size: 14 residues. V was clipped by 7 bases and J by 7 bases; unmatched bases: 14. DNA for the CDR3: TGCAGCGGCACGGGGGAAGCGGGAGAGGTGACCCAGTACTTC. This gives the protein CSGTGEAGEVTQYF.

This clone was observed a handful of times. The rearrangement joins TRBV7-9 to TRBJ1-5, with D unclear. The V gene's germline CDR1 is SEHNR and CDR2 FQNEAQ (reference sequence). This CDR3 has 14 residues. The V end was cut by 5 bases, the J end by 0 bases, with 8 bases between. The CDR3 DNA reads as TGTGCCAGCAGCGCGGAGACTAGCAATCAGCCCCAGCATTTT. As protein: CASSAETSNQPQHF. The full variable domain, in which reference TRBV7-9 and TRBJ1-5 provide the parts outside the CDR3, is DTGVSQNPRHKITKRGQNVTFRCDPISEHNRLYWYRQTLGQGPEFLTYFQNEAQLEKSRLLSDRFSAERPKGSFSTLEIQRTEQGDSAMYLCASSAETSNQPQHFGDGTRLSIL.